The 32 T cell receptor beta chains in this list originate from one sample, sequenced in a study of early T cells in non-severe SARS-CoV-2 infection. TCRdb ran MiXCR on the 5' RACE reads and lists one entry per CDR3 protein. The table lists about 69,000 distinct CDR3 sequences, about 9% of them singletons. Specimen: whole blood. These receptors were taken from an adult who was a healthcare worker with PCR-confirmed SARS-CoV-2 infection or an uninfected control (not recorded which).

This clonotype was seen only a few times. At one end, the junction sequence differs from germline, possibly due to a read error. The V and J genes are TRBV6-5 and TRBJ2-1; maybe TRBD1 (6 bases). The CDR3 length is 15 residues. Per the germline V gene, CDR1 is MNHEY and CDR2 is SVGAGI. The CDR3 here is CASNYQQGAYNEQFF. CDR3 coding DNA: TGTGCCAGCAATTACCAACAGGGAGCCTACAATGAGCAGTTCTTC.

This clonotype came up a few times. The rearrangement uses TRBV27 and TRBJ1-2, with D maybe TRBD1 (6 bases). This CDR3 is built from 14 residues. Per germline, CDR1 MNHEY and CDR2 SMNVEV (reference sequence). V dropped 6 bases and J dropped 4 bases, with 15 bases sitting between them. The CDR3 region is CASRRLQGIYGYTF. CDR3 nucleotide sequence: TGTGCCAGCAGAAGGCTCCAGGGGATCTATGGCTACACCTTC.

This clonotype was recorded at least ten times. This chain connects TRBV20-1 to TRBJ2-3, with 9 bases aligning to TRBD1. Unmatched junction bases numbered 5, after V lost 4 bases and J lost 3 bases. The germline CDR1 and CDR2 sequences are DFQATT and SNEGSKA (reference sequence). The CDR3 is 14 residues long. DNA of the CDR3: TGCAGTGCTAAGACAGGGGGTCTGACAGATACGCAGTATTTT. It encodes CSAKTGGLTDTQYF.

This clonotype was observed many times. A read error may account for a junction end that differs from germline. The rearrangement links TRBV30 to TRBJ2-1; 10 bases map to TRBD1. CDR3 length: 13 residues. Germline lookup yields CDR1 GTSNPN and CDR2 SVGIG (reference sequence). The CDR3 nucleotides are TGTGCCCGGAGCTCGACAGGGGGCCTGAGTCAGTTCTTC. This encodes CARSSTGGLSQFF. The entire variable domain, with the rest obtained from reference TRBV30 and TRBJ2-1, is as follows: SQTIHQWPATLVQPVGSPLSLECTVEGTSNPNLYWYRQAAGRGLQLLFYSVGIGQISSEVPQNLSASRPQDRQFILSSKKLLLSDSGFYLCARSSTGGLSQFFGPGTRLTVL.

This sequence joins TRBV2 and TRBJ2-3; a weak D match, TRBD2 (6 bases). Germline V gives CDR1 SNHLY, CDR2 FYNNEI. This CDR3 region has 14 residues. With 6 bases removed from V and 2 bases from J, the gap between germline ends came to 12 bases. CDR3 DNA: TGTGCCAGCAGGGGGAGGACGGTCACAGATACGCAGTATTTT. This encodes CASRGRTVTDTQYF. Full variable domain (remainder filled in from reference TRBV2 and TRBJ2-3): EPEVTQTPSHQVTQMGQEVILRCVPISNHLYFYWYRQILGQKVEFLVSFYNNEISEKSEIFDDQFSVERPDGSNFTLKIRSTKLEDSAMYFCASRGRTVTDTQYFGPGTRLTVL.

This clonotype has just a few counts. V is TRBV7-9 and J is TRBJ2-7; TRBD2 might be the D (5 bases). The CDR3 is 13 residues long. Germline CDR1 and CDR2: SEHNR and FQNEAQ (reference sequence). V was clipped by 1 base and J by 5 bases, with 9 bases between them. CDR3 residues: CASSLVWENEQYF. The CDR3 region has the DNA TGTGCCAGCAGCTTAGTTTGGGAGAACGAGCAGTACTTC.

The V call is TRBV29-1, the J call TRBJ1-2, with 9 nucleotides matching TRBD1. From germline, CDR1 is SQVTM and CDR2 ANQGSEA. With V trimmed by 3 bases and J by 8 bases, 7 bases remained unmatched. This CDR3 contains 13 residues. CDR3 DNA: TGCAGCGTTGACATGAGACAGGGGGAAGGCTACACCTTC. Translation: CSVDMRQGEGYTF.

The V and J genes are TRBV20-1 and TRBJ2-6, with 10 bases that match TRBD1. Germline values: CDR1 DFQATT, CDR2 SNEGSKA (reference sequence). V lost 5 bases and J lost 2; bases outside the gene matches: 3. CDR3 length equals 15 residues. The CDR3 loop reads CSAQTGGAGANVLTF. CDR3 coding DNA: TGCAGTGCTCAGACAGGGGGCGCTGGGGCCAACGTCCTGACTTTC.

There are a few counts of this clonotype. This CDR3 reads CASTYEQYF. The CDR3 nucleotides are TGTGCCAGCACTTACGAGCAGTACTTC. The chain uses TRBV21-1 and TRBJ2-7. TRBV21-1 is annotated as a pseudogene. This CDR3 has 9 residues.

The sample holds a few counts of this clonotype. V gene TRBV12-2 combines with J gene TRBJ2-7; the table gives TRBD1 as D, unverified against the DNA. TRBV12-2 is annotated as a pseudogene. The CDR3 is 15 amino acids. The CDR3 coding sequence is TGTGCAAGTCGTGCATACCGGGACGGCTCCTACGAGCAGTACTTC. This translates into CASRAYRDGSYEQYF.

This clonotype was seen repeatedly, ten times or more. As DNA, the CDR3 is TGTGCCAGCAGGATACTAGCGGGGGGCCGCTCCCTCACAGATACGCAGTATTTT. This encodes CASRILAGGRSLTDTQYF. This chain links TRBV12-3 or TRBV12-4 with TRBJ2-3; 12 positions match TRBD2. V dropped 6 bases and J dropped 2; count of bases not matched to a gene: 12. The CDR3 is 18 amino acids.

This clonotype occurred a few times. The rearrangement joins TRBV12-3 or TRBV12-4 to TRBJ2-4; D may be TRBD2 (6 bases). Between the trimmed V and J ends, which lost 3 bases and 8 bases, there was a span of 11 bases. The CDR3 covers 13 residues. The chain's CDR3 is CASSLGTGDIQYF. The CDR3 bases are TGTGCCAGCAGTTTGGGGACGGGGGACATTCAGTACTTC.

This clonotype showed up many times. Germline and junction disagree at one end, which may indicate a read error. The chain uses TRBV7-8 and TRBJ2-6, with D possibly TRBD1 on 5 matching bases. The CDR3 consists of 12 residues. In germline, CDR1 is SGHVS, CDR2 FQNEAQ. The CDR3 DNA sequence: TGTGCCAGCAGCAACCTGGGGCAAGACCAGGTTTTC. Protein product: CASSNLGQDQVF.

This chain joins TRBV2 and TRBJ2-3; D gene ambiguous. This CDR3 spans 13 amino acids. CDR1 is SNHLY, CDR2 FYNNEI, per germline. Trimming took 6 bases from V and 2 from J, leaving 9 bases between them. The CDR3: CASRAPATDTQYF. As DNA, the CDR3 is TGTGCCAGCAGGGCCCCGGCCACAGATACGCAGTATTTT.

In its sample, this clonotype was seen many times. The V gene is TRBV7-2, the J gene TRBJ2-1; the match to TRBD2 covers 10 bases. CDR3 length: 15 amino acids. The ends lost 4 bases at V and 5 bases at J; junction bases unmatched: 5. Germline-derived CDR1 and CDR2 are SGHTA and FQGNSA. The CDR3 DNA is TGTGCCAGCAGCTCGGGACTAGCGAATAACAATGAGCAGTTCTTC. This translates into CASSSGLANNNEQFF.

The chain joins TRBV29-1 to TRBJ2-1, with 7 bases identical to TRBD2. Germline V gene data show CDR1 as SQVTM and CDR2 as ANQGSEA. V lost 5 bases to trimming and J lost 4 bases; unmatched junction nucleotides: 5. The CDR3 runs 13 residues. CDR3: CSVNREVYNEQFF. CDR3 DNA sequence: TGCAGCGTTAACCGGGAGGTATACAATGAGCAGTTCTTC.

A word on this clonotype: One junction end disagrees with the germline gene, perhaps due to a read error. The chain uses TRBV27 and TRBJ1-4; 10 bases align to TRBD1. CDR3 length: 14 amino acids. Per germline, CDR1 MNHEY and CDR2 SMNVEV (reference sequence). The CDR3 DNA follows: TGTGTCAGCGGGTGGACAGGGGGGGGAGAAAAACTGTTTTTT. Amino acid sequence: CVSGWTGGGEKLFF. Drawing the rest from reference TRBV27 and TRBJ1-4, the complete variable domain is EAQVTQNPRYLITVTGKKLTVTCSQNMNHEYMSWYRQDPGLGLRQIYYSMNVEVTDKGDVPEGYKVSRKEKRNFPLILESPSPNQTSLYFCVSGWTGGGEKLFFGSGTQLSVL.

V usage is TRBV5-1 and J usage is TRBJ2-5, with TRBD1 identical over 10 bases. After removal of 0 bases from V and 3 bases from J, the junction contained 2 bases not matched to a gene. CDR1 is SGHRS and CDR2 is YFSETQ in the germline V gene. CDR3 size: 15 residues. In DNA form, the CDR3 reads TGCGCCAGCAGCTTGGCTGGGACAGGGGAAGAGACCCAGTACTTC. Translated: CASSLAGTGEETQYF.

This clonotype was counted at least ten times. CDR3 sequence reads: CASSFSGGNTGELFF. CDR3 nucleotide sequence: TGCGCCAGCAGCTTTAGCGGGGGAAACACCGGGGAGCTGTTTTTT. This chain links TRBV5-1 with TRBJ2-2, with 9 bases fitting TRBD2. The CDR3 contains 15 residues. Losses at the gene ends were 2 bases for V and 2 bases for J; bases not matched to a gene: 1. CDR1 is SGHRS and CDR2 is YFSETQ in the germline V gene.

This clonotype was observed a handful of times. The CDR3 DNA follows: TGCGCCAGCAGCTTGATGGGAACAGGAGCCTACGAGCAGTACTTC. Protein sequence: CASSLMGTGAYEQYF. The rearrangement links TRBV5-1 to TRBJ2-7, with D perhaps matching TRBD1 (5 bases). Germline V gene sequence: CDR1 SGHRS, CDR2 YFSETQ. The V end was cut by 1 base, the J end by 2 bases, with 13 bases between. CDR3 length: 15 amino acids.

This clonotype has a count of ten or more. The rearrangement joins TRBV19 to TRBJ2-1; D uncertain. CDR1 and CDR2 (germline): LNHDA, SQIVND (reference sequence). V lost 5 bases, J lost 0 bases, and 11 bases lay in between. The CDR3 spans 15 residues. This CDR3 is CASSQVARSYNEQFF. CDR3 in DNA: TGTGCCAGTAGTCAAGTAGCCCGCTCCTACAATGAGCAGTTCTTC.

This clonotype was seen ten or more times. The chain combines TRBV3-1 with TRBJ1-5; D unclear. The V end lost 3 bases, the J end lost 9 bases, and 15 bases lay between the germline ends. CDR1 LGHDT and CDR2 YNNKEL come from the germline V gene (reference sequence). The CDR3 has 14 residues. This CDR3 reads CASSHGSGPWPQHF. The CDR3 DNA sequence: TGTGCCAGCAGCCATGGTTCGGGCCCCTGGCCCCAGCATTTT.

This clonotype has more than one count but fewer than ten. The V and J genes are TRBV2 and TRBJ2-1; tentatively, D is TRBD2 (5 bases). V dropped 3 bases and J dropped 7 bases, with 13 bases sitting between them. Germline V lookup: CDR1 SNHLY, CDR2 FYNNEI. The CDR3 totals 14 residues. CDR3 DNA: TGTGCCAGCAGTGAGGACGGGATAGGAAATGAGCAGTTCTTC. Translated, it gives CASSEDGIGNEQFF.

This clonotype was recorded many times. V usage is TRBV5-1 and J usage is TRBJ2-7; D gene uncertain. The V end was cut by 0 bases, the J end by 4 bases, with 5 bases between. CDR3 length equals 12 residues. Per the germline V gene, CDR1 is SGHRS and CDR2 is YFSETQ. CDR3 protein: CASSLEGYEQYF. CDR3 DNA: TGCGCCAGCAGCTTGGAAGGTTACGAGCAGTACTTC.

The rearrangement links TRBV6-5 to TRBJ1-3; TRBD1 matches at 7 bases. CDR1 is MNHEY, CDR2 SVGAGI, per germline. With 0 bases clipped from V and 1 base from J, the junction kept 6 bases outside the gene matches. CDR3 length: 17 residues. This CDR3 reads CASSYSRRGSSGNTIYF. In DNA, the CDR3 is TGTGCCAGCAGTTACTCCCGCAGGGGGTCTTCTGGAAACACCATATATTTT.

In its sample, this clonotype was seen many times. This sequence joins TRBV29-1 and TRBJ1-2, with D uncertain. V dropped 4 bases and J dropped 8 bases, with 11 bases sitting between them. CDR1 and CDR2 from the germline V gene are SQVTM and ANQGSEA. This CDR3 region has 11 residues. The CDR3: CSVVEAGGYTF. CDR3 bases: TGCAGCGTTGTTGAGGCAGGCGGCTACACCTTC. Using reference TRBV29-1 and TRBJ1-2 for the parts outside the CDR3, the full variable domain is SAVISQKPSRDICQRGTSLTIQCQVDSQVTMMFWYRQQPGQSLTLIATANQGSEATYESGFVIDKFPISRPNLTFSTLTVSNMSPEDSSIYLCSVVEAGGYTFGSGTRLTVV.

This clonotype has a count of ten or more. The CDR3: CASKSGTGGYEQYF. In DNA form, the CDR3 reads TGTGCCAGCAAATCCGGGACAGGGGGCTACGAGCAGTACTTC. The V call is TRBV2, the J call TRBJ2-7; 11 bases match TRBD1. Unmatched junction bases numbered 5, after V lost 7 bases and J lost 3 bases. Germline CDR1 is SNHLY and CDR2 is FYNNEI. The CDR3 runs to 14 residues.

This clonotype was detected only a few times. The V call is TRBV5-1, the J call TRBJ2-6; 8 nucleotides agree with TRBD1. V trimming: 4 bases; J trimming: 1 base; junction bases outside the gene matches: 10. Germline V lookup: CDR1 SGHRS, CDR2 YFSETQ. The CDR3 has 18 residues. The CDR3 DNA sequence: TGCGCCAGCAGCCCGACAGGGGCAAAAAAGTCTGGGGCCAACGTCCTGACTTTC. Its protein product is CASSPTGAKKSGANVLTF.

This clonotype occurred a few times. J is TRBJ2-5 and V is TRBV5-1; D possibly corresponds to TRBD1 (6 bases). This CDR3 has 17 amino acids. Deletions cut 0 bases from V and 0 bases from J, with 15 bases between. Germline V gene lookup returns CDR1 SGHRS and CDR2 YFSETQ. Here the CDR3 reads CASSLERVQGNQETQYF. The CDR3 DNA is TGCGCCAGCAGCTTGGAACGGGTCCAGGGGAACCAAGAGACCCAGTACTTC.

This clonotype turned up a few times. The chain employs TRBV7-9 and TRBJ2-1; perhaps TRBD1 as D (6 bases). CDR1 is SEHNR, CDR2 FQNEAQ, per germline (reference sequence). V lost 5 bases, J lost 3 bases, and 17 bases lay in between. This CDR3 contains 16 residues. The CDR3 here is CASSRGRGSDYNEQFF. In DNA, the CDR3 is TGTGCCAGCAGCCGCGGAAGGGGGTCGGACTACAATGAGCAGTTCTTC.

This clonotype was counted a few times. The V gene is TRBV6-2 or TRBV6-3, the J gene TRBJ1-1; 10 positions match TRBD1. Germline-derived CDR1 and CDR2 are MNHEY and SVGEGT. V trimming: 6 bases; J trimming: 1 base; junction bases outside the gene matches: 14. The CDR3 length is 18 residues. The CDR3 coding sequence is TGTGCCAGCAGCCCTGGGACAGGGGCCCCGCCTTGGAACACTGAAGCTTTCTTT. The encoded protein is CASSPGTGAPPWNTEAFF.

This clonotype was detected a few times. The genes are TRBV2 and TRBJ2-1, with D maybe TRBD2 (5 bases). CDR3 length: 11 residues. Trimming shortened V by 3 bases and J by 12 bases, and 9 bases separated the two germline ends. Germline CDR1 reads SNHLY; CDR2 reads FYNNEI. The CDR3 DNA follows: TGTGCCAGCAGTGAGAGGGTAGGGCAGTTCTTC. This gives the protein CASSERVGQFF.